This record looks at one TCR beta chain sequence and its context. Generated by immunoSEQ multiplex PCR, the TCRdb table keeps only in-frame clones and is missing some. The profile shows tens of thousands of clones, about 86% of them singletons. These data are taken from a study of OX40 agonist ivuxolimab in advanced cancers. The wider study: Patients were infused with ivuxolimab every 2 weeks at 0.01 to 10 mg/kg. Earlier treatment with anti-PD-1, anti-PD-L1 or anti-CTLA-4 was permitted, and approximately 38% had received some.

This material consisted of CD4+ or CD8+ T cells sorted from blood, taken in a trial of the OX40 agonist ivuxolimab. The source of this sequence is an adult with an advanced solid tumor such as melanoma, head and neck, liver or kidney cancer.

The CDR3 DNA is TGTGCCAGCAGCTTGAGAGGGTCTGGGGCCAACGTCCTGACTTTC. Protein product: CASSLRGSGANVLTF. V is TRBV5-6 and J is TRBJ2-6, with D possibly TRBD2 on 5 matching bases. The CDR3 is 15 amino acids. The germline V and J ends were trimmed by 1 base and 1 base, with 6 bases remaining between them. CDR1 SGHDT and CDR2 YYEEEE come from the germline V gene.